Detailed here is one TCR beta chain. Antigen: not known. Patients showing uncontrolled infection, other autoimmune disease, pregnancy or lactation were ineligible. The data belong to a study of T cells in Graves' hyperthyroidism and ophthalmopathy. Losses at the gene ends were 4 bases for V and 4 bases for J; bases not matched to a gene: 10. Germline CDR1 and CDR2: DFQATT and SNEGSKA (reference sequence). This CDR3 is 17 amino acids long. There were TCR beta CDR3 regions amplified from RNA transcripts. The TCR CDR3 first-round RT-PCR relied on the HTBI primer set. TCRdb processed the multiplex PCR reads anew with MiXCR; each CDR3 protein has one entry. This sample has about 540,000 distinct CDR3 sequences, with roughly 46% found just once. Study-wide findings and caveats: Ophthalmopathy, which appeared later, was predicted by the model a median roughly 6.4 months before onset. A 13 V-J signature model discriminated ophthalmopathy versus stable hyperthyroidism. Blood also carried most thyroid clonotypes expanded above 0.001.

The gene calls are TRBV20-1 and TRBJ2-2; 12 bases align to TRBD2. Material: peripheral blood or thyroid tissue (not recorded which). This clonotype was obtained from a woman aged 18-29 years with Graves' hyperthyroidism. The CDR3: CSATPPSGRAGTGELFF. CDR3 DNA sequence: TGCAGTGCTACACCCCCTAGCGGGAGGGCTGGCACCGGGGAGCTGTTTTTT.